The rows below give T cell receptor beta chains drawn from one sample of a study of cytomegalovirus exposure and HLA in healthy donors. Clones were sequenced by immunoSEQ multiplex PCR, and TCRdb holds only the in-frame ones, with some missing. The sample yields approximately 190,000 clones, 80% to 90% seen once. Sequenced input: PBMCs. The receptors were gathered from a man in his forties in good health and CMV-seropositive. Each CDR3 is given with its conserved first and last residue. The order of the fields is CDR3 length, clone size, D gene, J gene, V gene, CDR3 DNA, CDR3 protein. The D gene is left open where the match is weak. The size field is filled for only some rows; it gives once, few, many or a size class.

>15|NA|TRBD2|TRBJ2-5|TRBV18
TGTGCCAGCTCACCACGGGGGGGAAAGGAAGAGACCCAGTACTTC
CASSPRGGKEETQYF
>15|NA|TRBD1|TRBJ1-1|TRBV5-4
TGTGCCAGCAGCGGGCAGACAGGGGGCTTCACTGAAGCTTTCTTT
CASSGQTGGFTEAFF
>18|NA|TRBD1|TRBJ1-6|TRBV28
TGTGCCAGCAGTTCTCCAACCCGGGACAGCTCCTATAATTCACCCCTCCACTTT
CASSSPTRDSSYNSPLHF
>14|NA|TRBD1|TRBJ1-2|TRBV27
TGTGCCAGCAAACCAGGGACAGTCGACTATGGCTACACCTTC
CASKPGTVDYGYTF
>14|NA|TRBD2|TRBJ2-7|TRBV6-1
TGTGCCAGCAGAGGGACTAGCTTCTTGGTCGAGCAGTACTTC
CASRGTSFLVEQYF
>14|NA|NA|TRBJ2-3|TRBV4-3
TGCGCCAGCAGCCAGCGACAGGGCACAGATACGCAGTATTTT
CASSQRQGTDTQYF
>13|NA|NA|TRBJ2-7|TRBV6-1
TGTGCCAGCAGTCTTGGAGGGTCCGACGAGCAGTACTTC
CASSLGGSDEQYF
>17|few|TRBD2|TRBJ2-5|TRBV5-4
TGTGCCAGCAGCTCAGGGGTGACTAGCGCTTCCCAAGAGACCCAGTACTTC
CASSSGVTSASQETQYF
>13|NA|NA|TRBJ1-1|TRBV6-6
TGTGCCAGCAGTGGTCCAGGGAACACTGAAGCTTTCTTT
CASSGPGNTEAFF
>15|NA|TRBD1|TRBJ2-7|TRBV5-8
TGTGCCAGCAGCCAAACAGGGACAGAAACCTACGAGCAGTACTTC
CASSQTGTETYEQYF
>13|NA|NA|TRBJ2-7|TRBV19
TGTGCCAGTAGTAGTATGGGACTTCGCGAGCAGTACTTC
CASSSMGLREQYF
>15|NA|NA|TRBJ1-2|TRBV19
TGTGCCAGTAGTATAGTAGAGGGACTCCCCTCTGGCTACACCTTC
CASSIVEGLPSGYTF
>14|few|NA|TRBJ1-2|TRBV4-2
TGTGCCAGCAGTCCTAATAGGGGGAACTATGGCTACACCTTC
CASSPNRGNYGYTF
>13|NA|NA|TRBJ1-1|TRBV7-2
TGTGCCAGCATTCGGTTGAGGAACACTGAAGCTTTCTTT
CASIRLRNTEAFF
>14|NA|NA|TRBJ1-2|TRBV30
TGTGCCTGGAGTGTAATTCAGGGTAACTATGGCTACACCTTC
CAWSVIQGNYGYTF
>15|once|TRBD1|TRBJ2-7|TRBV5-4
TGTGCCAGCAGCGGCGGGACAGGAAGCTCCTACGAGCAGTACTTC
CASSGGTGSSYEQYF
>14|NA|TRBD1|TRBJ1-2|TRBV29-1
TGCAGCGCCGAAGGACAGGGGTCCTCCTATGGCTACACCTTC
CSAEGQGSSYGYTF